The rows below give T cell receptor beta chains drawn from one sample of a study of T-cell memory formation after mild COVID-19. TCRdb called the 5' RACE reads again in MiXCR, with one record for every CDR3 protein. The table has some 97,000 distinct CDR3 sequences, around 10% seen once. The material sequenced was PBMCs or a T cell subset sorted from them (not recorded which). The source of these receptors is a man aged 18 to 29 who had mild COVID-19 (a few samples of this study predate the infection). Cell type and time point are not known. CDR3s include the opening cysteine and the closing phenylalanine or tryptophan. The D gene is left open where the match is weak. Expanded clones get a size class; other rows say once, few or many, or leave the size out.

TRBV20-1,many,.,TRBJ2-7,TGCAGTGCCAGAGGAGAGAACTCCTACGAGCAGTACTTC,CSARGENSYEQYF
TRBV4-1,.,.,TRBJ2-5,TGCGCCAGCAGCCAAGAATTTTCTGGCCGGGGGCTGGAGACCCAGTACTTC,CASSQEFSGRGLETQYF
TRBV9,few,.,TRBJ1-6,TGTGCCAGCAGCGTCGGGGGGAATTCACCCCTCCACTTT,CASSVGGNSPLHF
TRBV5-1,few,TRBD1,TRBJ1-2,TGCGCCAGCAGCTTGGGACAGGGGATCCCTGGGCACTATGGCTACACCTTC,CASSLGQGIPGHYGYTF
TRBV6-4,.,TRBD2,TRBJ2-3,TGTGCCAGCAGTGTAGCGGGGGGCACAGATACGCAGTATTTT,CASSVAGGTDTQYF
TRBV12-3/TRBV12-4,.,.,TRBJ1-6,TGTGCCAGCAGTTCCCTCGGGACACTCTCACCCCTCCACTTT,CASSSLGTLSPLHF
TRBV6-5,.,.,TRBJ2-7,TGTGCCAGCAGTACCGCCTACGAGCAGTACTTC,CASSTAYEQYF
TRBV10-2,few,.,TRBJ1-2,TGCGCCAGCAGTGAGTCGGGGGTTCTTAACTATGGCTACACCTTC,CASSESGVLNYGYTF
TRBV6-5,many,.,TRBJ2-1,TGTGCCAGCAGTTTAACGGAGGGGACAGTCTGGGGGCAGTTCTTC,CASSLTEGTVWGQFF
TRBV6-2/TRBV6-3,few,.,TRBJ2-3,TGTGCCAGCGGTGTGGGGGCACGCCTCACAGATACGCAGTATTTT,CASGVGARLTDTQYF
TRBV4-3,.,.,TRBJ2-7,TGCGCCAGCAGCCAAGAGAGGGGTCAGGAGGCTGGGGAGCAGTACTTC,CASSQERGQEAGEQYF
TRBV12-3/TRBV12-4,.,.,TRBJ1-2,TGTGCCAGCAGTTTGGGGCCGGGTGGCTACACCTTC,CASSLGPGGYTF
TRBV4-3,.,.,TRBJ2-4,TGCGCCAGCAGCCAAGACTCGTCAGCCAAAAACATTCAGTACTTC,CASSQDSSAKNIQYF
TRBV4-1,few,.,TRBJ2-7,TGCGCCAGCAGCCAAGGCCTCAAGCAGTACTTC,CASSQGLKQYF
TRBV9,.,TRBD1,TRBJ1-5,TGTGCCAGCAGCGCCGTACAGGGGAATCAGCCCCAGCATTTT,CASSAVQGNQPQHF
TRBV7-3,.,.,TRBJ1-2,TGTGCCAGCAGCTTGCTGGGTCGGTTGGGGTCTGGCTATGGCTACACCTTC,CASSLLGRLGSGYGYTF